This T cell receptor beta chain was identified in a study of regulatory T cells in long-lasting Graves disease. General study points: Preferential use of TRBV28, TRBJ1-2 and TRBJ2-5 was seen in persistent disease.

The sample's time point: newly diagnosed GD, antithyroid drugs for less than 3 months. Construction of the TCR library relied on RNA isolated from PBMCs. Researchers made TCR beta libraries by using iRepertoire HTBI primers and running Arm-PCR on CDR3 regions. TCRdb reprocessed the multiplex PCR reads via MiXCR and lists one record per CDR3 protein. In the table there are about 470,000 distinct CDR3 sequences, just under 15% of which are singletons. Germline V gene lookup returns CDR1 SGHRS and CDR2 YFSETQ. V was pared by 3 bases and J by 3 bases, with 12 bases between. This CDR3 contains 15 residues. This clonotype has at least ten counts. Its specificity is not known. This sample was also put to use in a study of T cells in Graves' hyperthyroidism and ophthalmopathy. That source adds: Hyperthyroidism, newly diagnosed and lasting under 2 months, affected patients aged 18 to 65.

The chain combines TRBV5-1 with TRBJ1-4, with D unclear. The sequences come from peripheral blood mononuclear cells (PBMCs), collected at new diagnosis, from a patient treated with antithyroid drugs. The TCR originated in a woman aged 25 to 39 with Graves disease. CDR3 in DNA: TGCGCCAGCAGCTGGGAGGGTACGGCTAATGAAAAACTGTTTTTT. This translates into CASSWEGTANEKLFF.